In its sample, the clone carrying this T cell receptor (beta chain) was seen a few times. The junction departs from the called germline gene at one end, perhaps through a read error. The source of the sample is a study of blood T cell repertoires in COVID-19. Whole-study context: The cDNA or gDNA used as material had been derived from T cells, B-cell-depleted T cells, or PBMCs.

CDR3 size: 14 residues. Germline values: CDR1 LNHDA, CDR2 SQIVND (reference sequence). Sequencing used immunoSEQ multiplex PCR; TCRdb keeps in-frame clones, though not all of them. Here the sample spans approximately 270,000 clones, 91% being singletons. Clinical histories supplied by participants themselves formed the basis of cohort assignment. Within the 2 weeks before study entry, each person in the exposed group met a COVID-19 case. Sequencing was done on a sample of PBMCs or T cells enriched from blood (not recorded which). The receptor was derived from a man aged 40-50 years who had been exposed to COVID-19. The chain has TRBV19 and TRBJ1-5, with D perhaps TRBD1 (5 bases). CDR3 amino acids: CATSIGASNQPQHF. DNA of the CDR3: TGTGCCACTAGTATAGGGGCGAGCAATCAGCCCCAGCATTTT.